This T cell receptor (beta chain) was captured by sequencing in a study of T cells after posttransplantation cyclophosphamide. Germline lookup yields CDR1 KGHSH and CDR2 LQKENI. The CDR3 has 14 residues. V dropped 6 bases and J dropped 4 bases, with 13 bases sitting between them. The method was immunoSEQ multiplex PCR; TCRdb's version includes in-frame clones alone and lacks a portion of them. The data show about 16,000 clones, 94% seen once. Cells defined as naive were viable CD3+CD4+ or CD3+CD8+ and CCR7+CD45RA+CD45RO-CD95-CD27+CD28+. The sequenced sample was naive CD4+ T cells sorted from blood. The chain joins TRBV18 to TRBJ1-3; the D is unclear. This TCR was recovered from a woman in her fifties or sixties in good health and a related stem cell transplant donor. DNA of the CDR3: TGTGCCAGCTCCCCAGGAGTTGCGGGAAACACCATATATTTT. This encodes CASSPGVAGNTIYF.